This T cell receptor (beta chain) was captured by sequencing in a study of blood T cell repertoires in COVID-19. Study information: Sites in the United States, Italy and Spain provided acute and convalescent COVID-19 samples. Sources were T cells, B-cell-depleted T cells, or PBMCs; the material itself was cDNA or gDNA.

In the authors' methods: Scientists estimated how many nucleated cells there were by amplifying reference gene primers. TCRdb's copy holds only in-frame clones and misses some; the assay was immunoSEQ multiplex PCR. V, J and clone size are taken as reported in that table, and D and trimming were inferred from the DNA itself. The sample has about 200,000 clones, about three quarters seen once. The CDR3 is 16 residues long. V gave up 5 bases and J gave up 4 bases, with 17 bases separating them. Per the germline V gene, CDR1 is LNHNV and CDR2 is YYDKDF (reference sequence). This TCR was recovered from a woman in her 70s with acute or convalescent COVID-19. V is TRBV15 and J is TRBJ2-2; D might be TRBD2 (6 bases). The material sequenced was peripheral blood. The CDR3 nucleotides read TGTGCCACCAGCGCCTTCAGACTAGGTCCCACCGGGGAGCTGTTTTTT. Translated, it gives CATSAFRLGPTGELFF.